The 8 T cell receptor beta chains given below trace back to one sample, sequenced in a study of blood T cell repertoires in COVID-19. This table comes from immunoSEQ multiplex PCR, and its TCRdb copy is limited to in-frame clones, with some not included. Of some 150,000 clones listed, roughly 85% were seen once; the top ten hold about 2.8%. Source material: peripheral blood. These receptors originate from a human donor with acute or convalescent COVID-19. The donor label of this sample is uncertain.

The chain recombines TRBV2 with TRBJ1-6; D is unresolved. Looked up from germline, CDR1 is SNHLY and CDR2 is FYNNEI. This CDR3 is 13 amino acids long. Trimming left V 2 bases short and J 7 bases short, with 6 bases between. CDR3: CASSERENSPLHF. DNA of the CDR3: TGTGCCAGCAGTGAAAGAGAGAATTCACCCCTCCACTTT.

This clone was detected only once. The chain is built from TRBV6-5 and TRBJ2-1; TRBD2 might be the D (5 bases). The CDR3 has 15 residues. Germline V gives CDR1 MNHEY, CDR2 SVGAGI. Trimming took off 1 base at V and 6 bases at J, with 13 bases between the two ends. The CDR3 here is CASSYFSVRGNEQFF. In nucleotides, the CDR3 is TGTGCCAGCAGTTACTTCTCGGTACGGGGCAATGAGCAGTTCTTC.

The chain links TRBV7-9 to TRBJ2-3, with a possible D match to TRBD2 (5 bases). Trimming removed 6 bases from V and 9 bases from J, with 19 bases in between. The CDR3 is 14 residues long. Germline V gene data show CDR1 as SEHNR and CDR2 as FQNEAQ (reference sequence). CDR3 coding DNA: TGTGCCAGCAGTTGGAGGCTTCGTGGTGACACGCAGTATTTT. Encoded protein: CASSWRLRGDTQYF.

The chain couples TRBV7-9 to TRBJ2-3; the D gene is possibly TRBD2 (5 bases). Looked up from germline, CDR1 is SEHNR and CDR2 is FQNEAQ (reference sequence). The V end lost 4 bases, the J end lost 0 bases, and 11 bases lay between the germline ends. CDR3 length: 15 amino acids. The CDR3 protein is CASSSGGGSTDTQYF. The CDR3 DNA reads TGTGCCAGCAGCTCGGGCGGAGGTAGCACAGATACGCAGTATTTT.

The chain has TRBV6-1 and TRBJ1-1; D not resolved. Between the trimmed V and J ends, which lost 6 bases and 11 bases, there was a span of 16 bases. The germline V gene has CDR1 MNHNS and CDR2 SASEGT. The CDR3 covers 12 residues. The CDR3 loop reads CASSPGVGRAFF. The CDR3, as DNA: TGTGCCAGCAGCCCCGGGGTAGGCCGTGCTTTCTTT.

V usage is TRBV24-1 and J usage is TRBJ2-3; 8 bases map to TRBD2. Unmatched junction bases numbered 7, after V lost 4 bases and J lost 5 bases. Per germline, CDR1 KGHDR and CDR2 SFDVKD. CDR3 length equals 15 residues. CDR3 DNA: TGTGCCACCAGTGAAACCCCGGGACTAGGAGATACGCAGTATTTT. Amino acid sequence: CATSETPGLGDTQYF.

The chain links TRBV2 to TRBJ2-5, with 11 bases identical to TRBD2. This CDR3 comprises 17 residues. From germline, CDR1 is SNHLY and CDR2 FYNNEI. V shed 5 bases and J 3 bases; nucleotides not matched to a gene: 11. CDR3 coding DNA: TGTGCCAGCAGTTTCTACGGAGGGACTAGCGGAAAAGAGACCCAGTACTTC. Encoded protein: CASSFYGGTSGKETQYF.

The chain carries TRBV3-1 (or the pseudogene TRBV3-2) and TRBJ1-1; D remains unclear. The CDR3 contains 14 residues. Trimming took 5 bases from V and 4 from J, leaving 14 bases between them. Germline loops: CDR1 LGHDT, CDR2 YNNKEL (reference sequence). The CDR3 DNA reads as TGTGCCAGCAGCTCGTCCCGGCGGGGCACTGAAGCTTTCTTT. The encoded protein is CASSSSRRGTEAFF.